This T cell receptor (beta chain) was recovered during a study of blood T cell repertoires in COVID-19. Overall study context: Acute-phase and convalescent COVID-19 samples originated in the United States, Italy and Spain. In each case, the material was cDNA or gDNA derived from T cells, B-cell-depleted T cells, or PBMCs.

Per the original data handling: Counts of nucleated cells, estimated from reference gene primer amplification, were obtained. Only in-frame clones appear in the TCRdb table, and some are missing; sequencing was by immunoSEQ multiplex PCR. The DNA gave D and trimming, while V, J and clone size come from that table. This sample carries about 200,000 clones, around 90% of them seen once, and the ten largest clones take 2% to 2.5%. Self-reported history from a screening survey and questionnaire set each donor's cohort. Germline V CDR1 and CDR2: SGHTS, YDEGEE. The CDR3 totals 15 residues. Trimming removed 4 bases from V and 2 bases from J, with 15 bases in between.

The sequenced material came from PBMCs or T cells enriched from blood (not recorded which). This chain uses TRBV5-8 with TRBJ2-5; perhaps TRBD1 as D (8 bases). The TCR was taken from a woman aged 25 to 39 who had recovered from COVID-19. The CDR3 DNA sequence: TGTGCCAGCAGCGGGGGGGACAGGACTCAAGAGACCCAGTACTTC. Its protein is CASSGGDRTQETQYF.